One sample yielded the 27 T cell receptor beta chains listed below, sequenced in a study of blood T cell repertoires in COVID-19. Some clones are missing from TCRdb's copy, which holds only in-frame ones; the method was immunoSEQ multiplex PCR. The sample carries 150,000 or so clones, approximately 85% recorded once. The sequenced sample was peripheral blood. Receptors originate from a man aged 60 to 75 with COVID-19, enrolled during active disease.

The rearrangement links TRBV6-5 to TRBJ2-7; D unclear. This CDR3 region has 14 residues. The ends were cut back, 2 bases at V and 2 bases at J, with 10 bases in the middle. Germline values: CDR1 MNHEY, CDR2 SVGAGI. The CDR3 loop reads CASSYSARAYEQYF. In nucleotides, the CDR3 is TGTGCCAGCAGTTACAGCGCTCGGGCCTACGAGCAGTACTTC.

V gene TRBV24-1 combines with J gene TRBJ2-7; 12 nucleotides match TRBD1. In germline, CDR1 is KGHDR, CDR2 SFDVKD. With V trimmed by 7 bases and J by 6 bases, 6 bases remained unmatched. The CDR3 consists of 14 residues. The CDR3 DNA follows: TGTGCCACCAGCGGGACAGGGGGCTCTAGCGAGCAGTACTTC. This translates into CATSGTGGSSEQYF.

The chain couples TRBV6-4 to TRBJ1-5; possibly TRBD1 for D (5 bases). The CDR3 spans 13 residues. The V and J ends lost 2 bases and 7 bases respectively, with 9 bases between them. The V gene's germline CDR1 is MRHNA and CDR2 SNTAGT. The CDR3 reads CASSDEAGQPQHF. The CDR3 DNA reads as TGTGCCAGCAGTGACGAAGCAGGGCAGCCCCAGCATTTT.

Turning to this clone: Other DNA sequences in the sample encode the same CDR3. The V and J genes are TRBV7-9 and TRBJ1-6, with a tentative D call TRBD1 (5 bases). The CDR3 runs to 12 residues. Deletions cut 5 bases from V and 8 bases from J, with 7 bases between. Looked up from germline, CDR1 is SEHNR and CDR2 is FQNEAQ (reference sequence). The chain's CDR3 is CASSRGDSPLHF. CDR3 nucleotide sequence: TGTGCCAGCAGCCGGGGGGATTCACCCCTCCACTTT.

The chain employs TRBV5-1 and TRBJ2-7, with D perhaps TRBD2 (6 bases). CDR3 length equals 14 residues. Germline CDR1 and CDR2: SGHRS and YFSETQ. Trimming took off 0 bases at V and 3 bases at J, with 10 bases between the two ends. The CDR3 here is CASSLGGAVYEQYF. CDR3 nucleotides: TGCGCCAGCAGCTTGGGCGGGGCAGTCTACGAGCAGTACTTC.

Here the CDR3 DNA reads TGTGCCAGCAGCCAAGGAAGAGGGGGGGCAGGGAAGGCGGCCGCTGAAGCTTTCTTT. Its protein is CASSQGRGGAGKAAAEAFF. This chain links TRBV4-2 with TRBJ1-1, with TRBD1 as a possible D gene (6 bases). The germline gives CDR1 LGHNA, CDR2 YNFKEQ. V gave up 1 base and J gave up 6 bases, with 27 bases separating them. The CDR3 loop spans 19 amino acids.

The chain is built from TRBV12-5 and TRBJ2-1; 14 bases match TRBD2. Germline V lookup: CDR1 LGHNT, CDR2 FRNRAP. This CDR3 has 21 amino acids. V lost 1 base and J lost 6; bases outside the gene matches: 17. The CDR3 sequence: CASGLAPSTSGGAFSTNEQFF. CDR3 sequence (DNA): TGTGCTAGTGGTTTGGCCCCTTCGACTAGCGGGGGGGCCTTCAGCACCAATGAGCAGTTCTTC.

The chain couples TRBV30 to TRBJ1-2, with D possibly TRBD1 on 6 matching bases. CDR3 length: 12 residues. V lost 0 bases and J 4 bases, leaving 6 bases between the germline ends. The V gene's germline CDR1 is GTSNPN and CDR2 SVGIG (reference sequence). In DNA, the CDR3 is TGTGCCTGGAGTGTGGGGGCCTATGGCTACACCTTC. It specifies CAWSVGAYGYTF.

This chain joins TRBV5-1 and TRBJ2-4; D perhaps matches TRBD2 (5 bases). The germline gives CDR1 SGHRS, CDR2 YFSETQ. V was trimmed by 1 base and J by 2 bases, leaving 13 bases between them. This CDR3 spans 16 amino acids. CDR3 in DNA: TGCGCCAGCAGCTTGTTCGGGGATTCGACCAAAAACATTCAGTACTTC. It is translated as CASSLFGDSTKNIQYF.

This clone was observed a handful of times. The V and J genes are TRBV6-4 and TRBJ2-2; D remains unclear. Germline V gene lookup returns CDR1 MRHNA and CDR2 SNTAGT. The length of the CDR3 is 15 residues. V shed 6 bases and J shed 4 bases, with 15 bases lying between them. Written as DNA, the CDR3 is TGTGCCAGCAGCCCGAGGAGCATCGGCACCGGGGAGCTGTTTTTT. This translates into CASSPRSIGTGELFF.

The gene calls are TRBV7-9 and TRBJ1-4; D uncertain. V lost 4 bases and J 5 bases, leaving 17 bases between the germline ends. The CDR3 contains 16 residues. Germline V gives CDR1 SEHNR, CDR2 FQNEAQ (reference sequence). CDR3 in amino acids: CASSWRTQDLNEKLFF. In nucleotides, the CDR3 is TGTGCCAGCAGCTGGAGAACCCAAGATTTAAATGAAAAACTGTTTTTT.

V and J are TRBV7-3 and TRBJ2-2; D unresolved. This CDR3 comprises 12 residues. V was pared by 5 bases and J by 8 bases, with 9 bases between. The germline V gene has CDR1 SGHTA and CDR2 FQGTGA. The CDR3: CASSRPRGELFF. The CDR3 bases are TGTGCCAGCAGCCGTCCCCGGGGGGAGCTGTTTTTT.

V usage is TRBV19 and J usage is TRBJ1-4, with D uncertain. CDR3 length: 14 amino acids. Looked up from germline, CDR1 is LNHDA and CDR2 is SQIVND (reference sequence). Trimming pared 6 bases from V and 3 bases from J, leaving 11 bases between. CDR3: CASSNGVSNEKLFF. The CDR3 coding sequence is TGTGCCAGTAGCAACGGGGTTTCTAATGAAAAACTGTTTTTT.

CDR3 amino acids: CAISTGAYEQYF. CDR3 bases: TGTGCCATCAGCACAGGGGCGTACGAGCAGTACTTC. The rearrangement uses TRBV10-3 and TRBJ2-7, with 7 positions matching TRBD1. From germline, CDR1 is ENHRY and CDR2 SYGVKD. The CDR3 consists of 12 residues. After removal of 6 bases from V and 4 bases from J, the junction contained 3 bases not matched to a gene.

The chain uses TRBV11-1 and TRBJ1-3, with D tentatively TRBD1 (5 bases). Germline V lookup: CDR1 SGHAT, CDR2 FQDESV (reference sequence). This CDR3 is built from 15 residues. Deletions cut 5 bases from V and 0 bases from J, with 11 bases between. The CDR3, as DNA: TGTGCCAGCAGCGCTGACAGAAGCTCTGGAAACACCATATATTTT. As protein: CASSADRSSGNTIYF.

This clone was found a few times. The V and J genes are TRBV7-2 and TRBJ2-1; TRBD1 aligns across 8 bases. CDR3 length equals 12 residues. CDR1 is SGHTA and CDR2 is FQGNSA in the germline V gene. Trimming removed 5 bases from V and 9 bases from J; junction bases left unmatched: 3. CDR3 amino acids: CASSQTGGEQFF. In DNA, the CDR3 is TGTGCCAGCAGCCAAACAGGGGGTGAGCAGTTCTTC. Filled out from reference TRBV7-2 and TRBJ2-1, the complete variable domain reads GAGVSQSPSNKVTEKGKDVELRCDPISGHTALYWYRQSLGQGLEFLIYFQGNSAPDKSGLPSDRFSAERTGGSVSTLTIQRTQQEDSAVYLCASSQTGGEQFFGPGTRLTVL.

This chain uses TRBV11-2 with TRBJ1-2; 11 bases match TRBD1. The germline gives CDR1 SGHAT, CDR2 FQNNGV. The CDR3 extends over 14 amino acids. V dropped 5 bases and J dropped 7; count of bases not matched to a gene: 6. CDR3 sequence (DNA): TGTGCCAGCAGCCAGGACAGGGGGCAAGGTGGCTACACCTTC. Translated: CASSQDRGQGGYTF. Based on the CDR3 plus reference TRBV11-2 and TRBJ1-2, the full variable domain is EAGVAQSPRYKIIEKRQSVAFWCNPISGHATLYWYQQILGQGPKLLIQFQNNGVVDDSQLPKDRFSAERLKGVDSTLKIQPAKLEDSAVYLCASSQDRGQGGYTFGSGTRLTVV.

This clone was observed once. The chain employs TRBV11-2 and TRBJ2-2, with 7 bases fitting TRBD2. The ends lost 4 bases at V and 7 bases at J; junction bases unmatched: 12. The CDR3 consists of 16 residues. The V gene's germline CDR1 is SGHAT and CDR2 FQNNGV. The chain's CDR3 is CASSSFYSGAGGELFF. The CDR3 region has the DNA TGTGCCAGCAGCTCGTTCTACAGCGGGGCTGGCGGGGAGCTGTTTTTT.

The rearrangement joins TRBV19 to TRBJ1-1; D gene ambiguous. V lost 3 bases, J lost 1 base, and 21 bases lay in between. The germline gives CDR1 LNHDA, CDR2 SQIVND (reference sequence). This CDR3 contains 18 residues. The CDR3 bases are TGTGCCAGTAGTATGTCCCCCAAGTTGCTGGCAGGGAACACTGAAGCTTTCTTT. This gives the protein CASSMSPKLLAGNTEAFF.

The CDR3 sequence: CASSQDRTSGSISYNEQFF. CDR3 in DNA: TGCGCCAGCAGCCAAGATAGGACTAGCGGGAGTATTTCCTACAATGAGCAGTTCTTC. The chain joins TRBV4-3 to TRBJ2-1; 13 bases agree with TRBD2. In germline, CDR1 is LGHNA, CDR2 YSLEER. J lost 1 base, V lost 0 bases, and 6 bases had no gene match. This CDR3 comprises 19 residues.

The chain carries TRBV9 and TRBJ1-6, with D unresolved. Trimming took off 7 bases at V and 9 bases at J, with 17 bases between the two ends. This CDR3 has 14 residues. Germline CDR1 SGDLS, CDR2 YYNGEE. This chain's CDR3 is CASAVMEESSPLHF. In DNA, the CDR3 is TGTGCCAGCGCCGTTATGGAGGAAAGTTCACCCCTCCACTTT.

V is TRBV6-5 and J is TRBJ2-2; 7 nucleotides line up with TRBD1. V was clipped by 2 bases and J by 5 bases; unmatched bases: 5. Germline V gene data show CDR1 as MNHEY and CDR2 as SVGAGI. The CDR3 totals 15 residues. This CDR3 is CASSYVSGGTGELFF. The CDR3 DNA reads TGTGCCAGCAGTTACGTTTCAGGGGGTACCGGGGAGCTGTTTTTT.

The rearrangement joins TRBV29-1 to TRBJ2-1; 7 nucleotides align to TRBD1. CDR3 length: 13 residues. The trim removed 8 bases at V and 7 bases at J, leaving 11 bases unmatched. Germline V gene lookup returns CDR1 SQVTM and CDR2 ANQGSEA. DNA for the CDR3: TGCAGCCCCTCTGGCCTCAGGGGGAATGAGCAGTTCTTC. It yields the protein CSPSGLRGNEQFF.

V and J are TRBV28 and TRBJ1-3, with D perhaps TRBD1 (5 bases). The germline V and J ends were trimmed by 6 bases and 5 bases, with 17 bases remaining between them. Germline-derived CDR1 and CDR2 are MDHEN and SYDVKM. The CDR3 is 15 residues long. In DNA form, the CDR3 reads TGTGCCAGCAGGACCCAGGGCAGTTGGCGAAACACCATATATTTT. Protein product: CASRTQGSWRNTIYF.

The DNA for the CDR3 is TGCAGTGCTAGTGAAAACAGGGGCACCCCCTCAGCTTTCTTT. Residues: CSASENRGTPSAFF. V gene TRBV20-1 combines with J gene TRBJ1-1; 7 nucleotides agree with TRBD1. The CDR3 totals 14 residues. Trimming took 3 bases from V and 10 from J; bases not matched to a gene: 14. Germline loops: CDR1 DFQATT, CDR2 SNEGSKA (reference sequence).

This chain's CDR3 is CASSRGILSYSSYNEQFF. For the CDR3, the DNA is TGTGCCAGCAGCAGGGGGATCCTAAGTTATAGCTCCTACAATGAGCAGTTCTTC. This chain links TRBV2 with TRBJ2-1, with 7 bases that match TRBD1. V was pared by 6 bases and J by 0 bases, with 14 bases of the junction left unmatched. This CDR3 has 18 amino acids. Germline loops: CDR1 SNHLY, CDR2 FYNNEI.

The chain uses TRBV2 and TRBJ2-7; perhaps TRBD2 as D (5 bases). The length of the CDR3 is 14 residues. The V end lost 3 bases, the J end lost 7 bases, and 16 bases lay between the germline ends. Germline CDR1 SNHLY, CDR2 FYNNEI. CDR3: CASSEMELTGEQYF. The CDR3 bases are TGTGCCAGCAGTGAGATGGAATTGACGGGGGAGCAGTACTTC.